This T cell receptor beta chain was retrieved from a study of T-cell reconstitution after alpha-beta-depleted transplantation in children. Findings and caveats of the study: In some patients, recipient T cells and intrathymic progenitors surviving conditioning explained high day-60 diversity. From newly produced T cells came most of the T-cell counts and diversity one year after transplant. Several hundred rapidly expanded clones from non-depleted graft cells reportedly supplied alpha-beta T cells about two months post-transplant.

The CDR3 has 12 amino acids. CDR1 and CDR2 from the germline V gene are MNHEY and SMNVEV (reference sequence). Trimming removed 5 bases from V and 8 bases from J, with 12 bases in between. This clonotype turned up a few times. Its antigen is unknown. Construction of the TCRbeta library involved unique molecular identifiers. TCRdb fed the PCR reads into MiXCR, producing one record per CDR3 protein. The profile shows about 580,000 distinct CDR3 sequences, around 23% of them singletons. The chain employs TRBV27 and TRBJ1-2, with a possible D match to TRBD1 (5 bases). Sequencing was performed on PBMCs, mostly from graft donor cells, taken 360 days after TCRalphabeta/CD19-depleted stem cell transplant. The source of this sequence is a boy in the first two years of life who had a stem cell transplant for acute myeloid leukemia, so the T cells may come from the graft donor. The CDR3 is CASSPQGRGYTF. The CDR3 region has the DNA TGTGCCAGCAGTCCTCAGGGTAGGGGCTACACCTTC.